This TCR beta chain was retrieved from a study of cytomegalovirus exposure and HLA in healthy donors. Study-wide results and limits: About 87% or about 30% of the time was how often most TCR beta V segments were productive, according to an earlier analysis. The authors excluded some V segments, including TRBV6-2 and TRBV6-3, as indistinguishable.

This clone showed up just once. The antigen is undetermined. Vbeta (60) and Jbeta (13) primers were used in the PCR. Original methodology: Later reanalysis found 80 million or so unique TCR beta chains, around 10 million of them shared. Clones were read by immunoSEQ multiplex PCR, and TCRdb kept only the in-frame ones, dropping some. That table is the source of V, J and clone size, and D and trimming were worked out from the DNA. This table has more than 150,000 clones, 75% to 90% appearing once. CDR1 SGHTA and CDR2 FQGTGA come from the germline V gene. With V trimmed by 5 bases and J by 4 bases, 9 bases remained unmatched. The CDR3 consists of 16 residues.

The sequence derives from a girl aged 5-17 years in good health and CMV-seropositive. The chain carries TRBV7-3 and TRBJ2-3; 10 positions agree with TRBD2. The sequencing sample was made of PBMCs. The CDR3 DNA sequence: TGTGCCAGCAGCCTGATCGGACTAGCGGTTGCAGATACGCAGTATTTT. Protein product: CASSLIGLAVADTQYF. The variable domain in full, completed from reference TRBV7-3 and TRBJ2-3, reads GAGVSQTPSNKVTEKGKYVELRCDPISGHTALYWYRQSLGQGPEFLIYFQGTGAADDSGLPNDRFFAVRPEGSVSTLKIQRTERGDSAVYLCASSLIGLAVADTQYFGPGTRLTVL.